This T cell receptor (beta chain) originates from a study of cytomegalovirus exposure and HLA in healthy donors. Study-wide findings and caveats: Some V segments, TRBV6-2 and TRBV6-3 among them, were indistinguishable and were therefore excluded.

CDR3 length: 17 amino acids. The germline V and J ends were trimmed by 3 bases and 5 bases, with 23 bases remaining between them. Both 60 Vbeta primers and 13 Jbeta primers went into the PCR. Generated by immunoSEQ multiplex PCR, the TCRdb table keeps only in-frame clones and is missing some. The table has some 160,000 clones, approximately 84% seen once. About this clone itself: Its matching antigen is unknown.

V and J are TRBV5-7 and TRBJ2-5, with a weak D call TRBD1 (6 bases). TRBV5-7 is sorted into the ORF group, with uncertain function. Sequenced material: PBMCs. The source is a man aged 30 to 45 in good health and CMV-seropositive. Written as DNA, the CDR3 is TGTGCCAGCAGCTACAGATTGGGACACCGGCTTATGGAGACCCAGTACTTC. This encodes CASSYRLGHRLMETQYF.